This is a list of T cell receptor beta chains from one sample in a study of early T cells in non-severe SARS-CoV-2 infection. TCRdb reprocessed the 5' RACE reads with MiXCR, giving one entry per CDR3 protein. Of 83,000 or so distinct CDR3 sequences in the sample, about 10% are singletons; the top ten hold about 8.2%. The material was whole blood, obtained at baseline. Source of these receptors: an adult who was a healthcare worker with PCR-confirmed SARS-CoV-2 infection or an uninfected control (not recorded which). Each CDR3 is given with its conserved first and last residue. The D gene is left open where the match is weak. Not every row has a clone size; where given, it reads once, few, many or a size class.

TRBJ2-4	.	.	TRBV11-2	CASSLDQSIQYF	TGTGCCAGCAGCTTAGACCAGAGCATTCAGTACTTC
TRBJ1-2	.	many	TRBV7-8	CASSLDKADARNYGYTF	TGTGCCAGCAGCTTAGACAAGGCCGACGCCCGTAACTATGGCTACACCTTC
TRBJ2-7	.	few	TRBV29-1	CSVSHDSYEQYF	TGCAGCGTTTCTCACGACTCCTACGAGCAGTACTTC
TRBJ1-2	TRBD1	many	TRBV25-1	CASSDGTGNRRNYGYTF	TGTGCCAGCAGTGACGGGACAGGGAATCGGAGGAACTATGGCTACACCTTC
TRBJ1-2	.	.	TRBV15	CATSNGDGYTF	TGTGCCACCAGCAATGGAGATGGCTACACCTTC
TRBJ2-1	TRBD2	few	TRBV11-2	CASSQDLAGGGNEQFF	TGTGCCAGCAGCCAAGATTTAGCGGGAGGAGGGAATGAGCAGTTCTTC
TRBJ2-1	TRBD2	once	TRBV4-1	CASSQPRAGGPHNEQFF	TGCGCCAGCAGCCAACCAAGGGCGGGAGGGCCCCACAATGAGCAGTTCTTC
TRBJ1-4	TRBD1	few	TRBV7-9	CASSLSGGNVEKLFF	TGTGCCAGCAGCTTATCAGGGGGCAATGTTGAAAAACTGTTTTTT
TRBJ2-7	TRBD2	.	TRBV24-1	CATSDNSGSSSYEQYF	TGTGCCACCAGTGATAATAGCGGGAGTAGCTCCTACGAGCAGTACTTC
TRBJ1-3	.	many	TRBV7-9	CASSPMGNGNTIYF	TGTGCCAGCAGTCCTATGGGGAATGGAAACACCATATATTTT
TRBJ2-7	.	many	TRBV20-1	CGMVGSEQYF	TGCGGCATGGTGGGGAGCGAGCAGTACTTC
TRBJ2-1	TRBD2	many	TRBV3-1	CASSQPTSGKYNEQFF	TGTGCCAGCAGCCAACCCACTAGCGGGAAATACAATGAGCAGTTCTTC
TRBJ2-7	TRBD2	many	TRBV20-1	CSALLAEPSGEQYF	TGCAGTGCTCTCCTAGCGGAACCTTCGGGCGAGCAGTACTTC
TRBJ1-2	.	many	TRBV19	CATFGGANYGYTF	TGTGCCACCTTCGGCGGGGCTAACTATGGCTACACCTTC
TRBJ2-7	TRBD1	many	TRBV28	CASSPTEGQGRGEQYF	TGTGCCAGCAGTCCCACAGAGGGACAGGGAAGGGGCGAGCAGTACTTC
TRBJ2-1	TRBD2	.	TRBV7-2	CASSPPPGLGNEQFF	TGTGCCAGCAGCCCGCCGCCGGGACTAGGTAACGAGCAGTTCTTC
TRBJ2-3	.	.	TRBV5-4	CASSLGASVSDTQYF	TGTGCCAGCAGCTTGGGGGCTAGCGTTTCAGATACGCAGTATTTT
TRBJ2-1	.	.	TRBV15	CATSRTGAASYNEQFF	TGTGCCACCAGCAGGACCGGAGCAGCCAGCTACAATGAGCAGTTCTTC
TRBJ1-1	TRBD1	few	TRBV18	CASSPLVQGVSSEAFF	TGTGCCAGCTCACCACTCGTGCAGGGGGTGTCATCTGAAGCTTTCTTT
TRBJ2-2	.	many	TRBV7-8	CASSLGTEGAGELFF	TGTGCCAGCAGCCTCGGGACGGAGGGCGCCGGGGAGCTGTTTTTT
TRBJ1-1	.	few	TRBV18	CASSPQQATGRAEAFF	TGTGCCAGCTCACCACAGCAGGCTACAGGGCGGGCTGAAGCTTTCTTT
TRBJ2-1	.	once	TRBV11-3	CASSARTGVDNEQFF	TGTGCCAGCAGCGCCCGGACTGGGGTGGACAATGAGCAGTTCTTC
TRBJ2-7	.	many	TRBV18	CASSRTGVYEQYF	TGTGCCAGCTCTAGAACGGGTGTCTACGAGCAGTACTTC
TRBJ1-5	.	.	TRBV2	CASSQESQRQPQHF	TGTGCCAGCAGTCAAGAAAGCCAGAGACAGCCCCAGCATTTT
TRBJ2-3	TRBD1	few	TRBV5-1	CASSRDSPADTQYF	TGCGCCAGCAGCCGGGACAGTCCCGCAGATACGCAGTATTTT
TRBJ2-7	.	few	TRBV11-2	CASSIGISYEQYF	TGTGCCAGCAGCATAGGGATCTCCTACGAGCAGTACTTC
TRBJ2-7	.	few	TRBV5-1	CASSPEQGKYEQYF	TGCGCCAGCAGCCCTGAACAGGGAAAATACGAGCAGTACTTC
TRBJ2-7	TRBD1	.	TRBV7-2	CASSFDRVYEQYF	TGTGCCAGCAGCTTCGACAGGGTCTACGAGCAGTACTTC
TRBJ2-1	.	many	TRBV7-6	CASSSGDRSGYESNEQFF	TGTGCCAGCAGTTCAGGCGACAGGTCGGGGTACGAAAGCAATGAGCAGTTCTTC
TRBJ1-2	.	.	TRBV5-5	CASSHTGTSLSYGYTF	TGTGCCAGCAGTCACACCGGGACCTCTCTTTCCTATGGCTACACCTTC
TRBJ2-5	TRBD1	.	TRBV15	CATSNAGQGLQETQYF	TGTGCCACCAGCAACGCGGGACAGGGACTACAAGAGACCCAGTACTTC
TRBJ1-5	.	many	TRBV20-1	CSAQKGPDQPQHF	TGCAGTGCTCAGAAGGGGCCGGATCAGCCCCAGCATTTT
TRBJ2-2	.	once	TRBV3-1	CASSRRTPGGGELFF	TGTGCCAGCAGCCGGCGGACCCCAGGAGGCGGGGAGCTGTTTTTT
TRBJ2-6	.	many	TRBV7-2	CASSFQGATLTF	TGTGCCAGCAGCTTTCAAGGGGCCACTCTGACTTTC
TRBJ2-7	.	many	TRBV28	CASSFPSRVSYEQYF	TGTGCCAGCAGTTTCCCCTCACGGGTCTCCTACGAGCAGTACTTC
TRBJ2-7	.	.	TRBV7-8	CASTPKHASVSFGNYEQYF	TGTGCCAGCACCCCCAAACACGCTAGCGTGTCCTTCGGTAACTACGAGCAGTACTTC
TRBJ1-1	.	few	TRBV11-2	CASSATVLNTEAFF	TGTGCCAGCAGCGCGACAGTATTGAACACTGAAGCTTTCTTT
TRBJ2-7	.	once	TRBV7-8	CASSLVGGLVHEQYF	TGTGCCAGCAGCTTAGTGGGGGGTTTGGTCCACGAGCAGTACTTC
TRBJ2-1	TRBD2	few	TRBV2	CASRGLAINEQFF	TGTGCCAGCAGGGGACTAGCCATAAATGAGCAGTTCTTC
TRBJ2-1	.	few	TRBV7-8	CASSFSSRYNEQFF	TGTGCCAGCAGCTTCTCTAGTAGGTACAATGAGCAGTTCTTC
TRBJ2-2	TRBD2	.	TRBV28	CASSLSPSGLLGELFF	TGTGCCAGCAGTTTATCGCCTAGCGGACTCCTCGGGGAGCTGTTTTTT
TRBJ2-1	TRBD2	many	TRBV12-3/TRBV12-4	CASRLGTSSYNEQFF	TGTGCCAGCAGGCTGGGGACTAGCTCCTACAATGAGCAGTTCTTC
TRBJ1-5	.	few	TRBV6-6	CASSPTGGVNQPQHF	TGTGCCAGCAGCCCGACTGGCGGAGTCAATCAGCCCCAGCATTTT
TRBJ1-5	.	many	TRBV6-1	CASSDSPFYSNQPQHF	TGTGCCAGCAGTGATTCCCCTTTTTATAGCAATCAGCCCCAGCATTTT
TRBJ2-6	TRBD1	many	TRBV5-4	CASSLGQGRAGANVLTF	TGTGCCAGCAGCTTGGGACAGGGACGGGCTGGGGCCAACGTCCTGACTTTC
TRBJ2-3	TRBD1	.	TRBV6-5	CASSYGTGGVWDTQYF	TGTGCCAGCAGCTATGGGACAGGTGGTGTGTGGGATACGCAGTATTTT
TRBJ2-3	TRBD2	few	TRBV5-4	CASRARTSGLGGTDTQYF	TGTGCCAGCAGGGCCCGGACTAGCGGCCTGGGGGGCACAGATACGCAGTATTTT
TRBJ1-1	.	.	TRBV7-8	CASSYQGHTEAFF	TGTGCCAGCAGCTACCAGGGTCACACTGAAGCTTTCTTT
TRBJ2-2	TRBD1	many	TRBV20-1	CSARDRRTGHTGELFF	TGCAGTGCTAGAGATCGAAGGACAGGCCACACCGGGGAGCTGTTTTTT
TRBJ2-1	.	many	TRBV19	CASSPTPGTNEQFF	TGTGCCAGTAGTCCGACCCCGGGAACCAATGAGCAGTTCTTC